Each of the 10 T cell receptor beta chains below was sequenced from the same sample in a study of kidney transplant recipient with SARS-CoV-2 infection (dated by TCRdb to the early 2020s). Sequenced on an Illumina MiSeq. Using fastp at Q25 and MiXCR, TCRdb reprocessed the public reads and kept productive beta chains. A single entry per CDR3 protein holds the most common genes and DNA from its merged rows. In all, the sample holds under 300,000 distinct CDR3 sequences, and 25% to 35% of those were seen once. The top ten clonotypes cover around 7.8% of the sample. The meaning of the sample's time point label: pre-pandemic baseline sample and day 111 after first positive SARS-CoV-2 test. Sequencing used a blood sample, obtained at baseline and on roughly day 110 from a kidney transplant recipient. The receptors here all came from a male patient between 25 and 40 years old who had COVID-19 and was a kidney transplant recipient. It is possible that, after a transplant, some T cells come from the graft donor.

About this clonotype itself: This may stem from a read error, because a much larger clone lies one nucleotide away. The chain recombines TRBV7-2 with TRBJ1-5, with 9 bases lining up with TRBD1. The germline V gene encodes CDR1 SGHTA and CDR2 FQGNSA. This CDR3 spans 15 amino acids. CDR3 in DNA: TGTGCCAGCAGCTACCCAGGGACAGGGAATCGGCCCCAGCATTTT. This codes for CASSYPGTGNRPQHF.

This clonotype was seen many times. V is TRBV28 and J is TRBJ1-1, with D possibly matching TRBD1 (5 bases). The CDR3 extends over 13 amino acids. The germline V and J ends were trimmed by 10 bases and 3 bases, with 15 bases remaining between them. The germline gives CDR1 MDHEN, CDR2 SYDVKM. The CDR3 sequence: CATWYLGDTEAFF. The CDR3 DNA reads as TGTGCCACTTGGTACTTAGGGGACACTGAAGCTTTCTTT.

This clonotype was counted many times. This chain links TRBV3-1 with TRBJ1-2; 8 nucleotides match TRBD1. The CDR3 totals 14 residues. J lost 4 bases, V lost 1 base, and 2 bases had no gene match. Germline V lookup: CDR1 LGHDT, CDR2 YNNKEL (reference sequence). The chain's CDR3 is CASSQAGTGYGYTF. Written as DNA, the CDR3 is TGTGCCAGCAGCCAAGCGGGGACAGGCTATGGCTACACCTTC.

This clonotype was found many times. V usage is TRBV5-5 and J usage is TRBJ1-1; no reliable D call. V lost 4 bases, J lost 4 bases, and 14 bases lay in between. This CDR3 is 14 amino acids long. Looked up from germline, CDR1 is SGHKS and CDR2 is YYEKEE (reference sequence). CDR3 sequence reads: CASSQPIYGTEAFF. CDR3 nucleotide sequence: TGTGCCAGCAGCCAACCCATTTACGGCACTGAAGCTTTCTTT.

V and J are TRBV24-1 and TRBJ2-5; D gene ambiguous. CDR3 length: 15 amino acids. V was clipped by 1 base and J by 1 base, with 9 bases between them. Germline V CDR1 and CDR2: KGHDR, SFDVKD. CDR3 amino acids: CATSDFTGGQETQYF. The CDR3 coding sequence is TGTGCCACCAGTGATTTTACCGGTGGCCAAGAGACCCAGTACTTC.

About this clonotype itself: At one end the junction does not follow the germline gene, possibly because of a read error. This rearrangement joins TRBV29-1 to TRBJ1-1, with unresolved D. Germline lookup yields CDR1 SQVTM and CDR2 ANQGSEA. This CDR3 is 12 amino acids long. CDR3 nucleotide sequence: TGCAACGTTGAGGTTCAGAACACTGAAGCTTCCTTT. Its protein is CNVEVQNTEASF.

This clonotype was observed once. Since a much larger clone is just one base distant, this may be a read error. Lacking the conserved final phenylalanine or tryptophan, this CDR3 likely reflects a read error. V is TRBV4-3 and J is TRBJ1-2; D remains unclear. The CDR3 is 17 residues long. Trimming cost V 5 bases and J 4 bases, with 23 bases left between them. Germline values: CDR1 LGHNA, CDR2 YSLEER. CDR3 amino acids: CASSKSSGRRKTYGYTL. The DNA for the CDR3 is TGCGCCAGCAGCAAAAGTTCAGGACGTCGAAAGACCTATGGCTACACCCTC.

Comment on this clonotype: This could be a read error, since a much larger clone is one nucleotide away. In this CDR3 the conserved last residue, phenylalanine or tryptophan, is missing, so a read error is likely. The DNA is omitted, as the CDR3 cannot be located on it reliably, and the CDR3 follows TCRdb's listing. V and J are TRBV21-1 and TRBJ1-1; TRBD1 is taken as the D call from the table, unchecked against the DNA. TRBV21-1 is listed as a pseudogene. The CDR3 length is 16 residues, termini included. CDR3: CASILPGQKKNTEAFL.

This clonotype showed up many times. The chain links TRBV20-1 to TRBJ1-1; TRBD1 agrees at 9 bases. There are 15 residues in the CDR3. The germline gives CDR1 DFQATT, CDR2 SNEGSKA (reference sequence). Trimming took 1 base from V and 4 from J; bases not matched to a gene: 7. CDR3 DNA: TGCAGTGCTAGAGTGGTGGGGACAGGGATCACTGAAGCTTTCTTT. Translating it yields CSARVVGTGITEAFF.

In its sample, this clonotype was seen many times. This chain uses TRBV6-5 with TRBJ1-1; 9 nucleotides agree with TRBD1. Germline V lookup: CDR1 MNHEY, CDR2 SVGAGI. J gave up 3 bases and V 8 bases, and 7 bases lay outside the gene matches. This CDR3 contains 14 residues. CDR3 protein: CASVGQGGDTEAFF. CDR3 nucleotides: TGTGCCAGCGTGGGACAGGGTGGGGACACTGAAGCTTTCTTT.